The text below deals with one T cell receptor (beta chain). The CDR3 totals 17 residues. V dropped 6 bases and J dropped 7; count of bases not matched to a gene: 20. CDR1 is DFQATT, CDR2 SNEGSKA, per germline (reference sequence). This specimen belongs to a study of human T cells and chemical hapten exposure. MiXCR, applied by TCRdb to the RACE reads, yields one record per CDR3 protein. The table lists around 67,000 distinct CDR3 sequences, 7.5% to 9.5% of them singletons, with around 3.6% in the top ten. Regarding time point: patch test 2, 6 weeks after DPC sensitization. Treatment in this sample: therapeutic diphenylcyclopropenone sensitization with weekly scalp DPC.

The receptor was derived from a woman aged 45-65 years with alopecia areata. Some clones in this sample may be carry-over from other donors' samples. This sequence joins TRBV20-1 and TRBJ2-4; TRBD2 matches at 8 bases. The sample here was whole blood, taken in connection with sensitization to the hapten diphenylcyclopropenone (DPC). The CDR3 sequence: CSAKVGDVPAGENIQYF. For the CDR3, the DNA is TGCAGTGCCAAGGTCGGAGACGTTCCAGCGGGAGAGAACATTCAGTACTTC.